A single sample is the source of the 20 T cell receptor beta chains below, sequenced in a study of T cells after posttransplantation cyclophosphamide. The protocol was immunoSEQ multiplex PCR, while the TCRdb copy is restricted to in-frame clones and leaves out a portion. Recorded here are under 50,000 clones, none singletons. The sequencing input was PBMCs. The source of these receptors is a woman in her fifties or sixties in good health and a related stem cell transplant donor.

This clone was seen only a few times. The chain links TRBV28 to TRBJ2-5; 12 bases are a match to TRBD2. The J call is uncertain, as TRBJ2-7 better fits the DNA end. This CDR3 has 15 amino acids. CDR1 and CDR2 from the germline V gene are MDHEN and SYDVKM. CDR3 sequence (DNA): TGTGCCAGCAGTTTGACTAGCGGGGGTCGCCACGAGCAGTACTTC. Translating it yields CASSLTSGGRHEQYF.

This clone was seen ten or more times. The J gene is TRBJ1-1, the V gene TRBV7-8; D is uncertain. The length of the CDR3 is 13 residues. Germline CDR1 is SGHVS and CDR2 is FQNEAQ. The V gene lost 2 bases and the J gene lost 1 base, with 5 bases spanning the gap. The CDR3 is CASSLRGNTEAFF. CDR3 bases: TGTGCCAGCAGCTTACGAGGGAACACTGAAGCTTTCTTT.

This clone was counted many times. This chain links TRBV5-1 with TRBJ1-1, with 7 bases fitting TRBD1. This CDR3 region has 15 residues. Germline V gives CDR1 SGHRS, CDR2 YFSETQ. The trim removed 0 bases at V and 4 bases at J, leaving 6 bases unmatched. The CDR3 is CASSLVTGEATEAFF. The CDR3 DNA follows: TGCGCCAGCAGCTTGGTTACAGGGGAAGCCACTGAAGCTTTCTTT. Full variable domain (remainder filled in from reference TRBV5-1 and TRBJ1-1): KAGVTQTPRYLIKTRGQQVTLSCSPISGHRSVSWYQQTPGQGLQFLFEYFSETQRNKGNFPGRFSGRQFSNSRSEMNVSTLELGDSALYLCASSLVTGEATEAFFGQGTRLTVV.

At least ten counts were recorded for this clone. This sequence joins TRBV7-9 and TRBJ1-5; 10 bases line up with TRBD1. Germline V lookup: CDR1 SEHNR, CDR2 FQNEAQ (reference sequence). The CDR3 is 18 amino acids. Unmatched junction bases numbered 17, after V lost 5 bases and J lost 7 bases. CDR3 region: CASSPGGGQGKISQPQHF. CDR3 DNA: TGTGCCAGCAGCCCGGGAGGGGGACAGGGGAAAATTTCCCAGCCCCAGCATTTT.

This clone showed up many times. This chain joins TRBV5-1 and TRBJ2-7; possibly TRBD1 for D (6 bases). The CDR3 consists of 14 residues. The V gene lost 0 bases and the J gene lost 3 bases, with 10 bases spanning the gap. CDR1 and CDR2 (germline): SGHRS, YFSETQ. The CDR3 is CASSLDRADYEQYF. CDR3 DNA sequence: TGCGCCAGCAGCTTGGACAGGGCGGACTACGAGCAGTACTTC.

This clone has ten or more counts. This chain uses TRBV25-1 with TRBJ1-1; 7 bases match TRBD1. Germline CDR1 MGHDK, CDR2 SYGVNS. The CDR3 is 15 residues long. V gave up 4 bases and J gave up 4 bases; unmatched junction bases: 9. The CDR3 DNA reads TGTGCCAGCAGTGGGGCTGGGGCAGGGGGCACTGAAGCTTTCTTT. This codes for CASSGAGAGGTEAFF.

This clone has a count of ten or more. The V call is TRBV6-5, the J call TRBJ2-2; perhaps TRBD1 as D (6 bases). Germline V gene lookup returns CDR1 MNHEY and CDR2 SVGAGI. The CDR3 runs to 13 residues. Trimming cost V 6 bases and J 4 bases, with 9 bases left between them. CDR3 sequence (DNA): TGTGCCAGCAGACAGGGAATCACCGGGGAGCTGTTTTTT. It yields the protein CASRQGITGELFF.

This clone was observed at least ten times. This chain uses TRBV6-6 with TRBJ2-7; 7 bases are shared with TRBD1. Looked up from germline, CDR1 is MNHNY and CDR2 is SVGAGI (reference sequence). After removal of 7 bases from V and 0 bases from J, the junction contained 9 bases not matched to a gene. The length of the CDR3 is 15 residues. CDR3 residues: CASTTGQVDSYEQYF. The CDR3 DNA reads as TGTGCCAGCACGACAGGACAGGTTGACTCCTACGAGCAGTACTTC.

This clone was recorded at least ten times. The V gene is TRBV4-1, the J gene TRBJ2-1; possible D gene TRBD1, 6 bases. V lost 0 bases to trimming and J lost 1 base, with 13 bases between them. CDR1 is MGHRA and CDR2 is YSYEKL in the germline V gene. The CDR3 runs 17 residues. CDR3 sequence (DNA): TGCGCCAGCAGCCAAGAAAGCACAGGGTGGTCCTACAATGAGCAGTTCTTC. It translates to CASSQESTGWSYNEQFF.

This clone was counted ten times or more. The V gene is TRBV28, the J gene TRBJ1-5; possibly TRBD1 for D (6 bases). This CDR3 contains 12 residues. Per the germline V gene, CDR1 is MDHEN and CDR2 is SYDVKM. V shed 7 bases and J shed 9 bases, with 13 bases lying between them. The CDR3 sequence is CASKAGDGPQHF. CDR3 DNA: TGTGCCAGCAAGGCAGGGGACGGGCCCCAGCATTTT.

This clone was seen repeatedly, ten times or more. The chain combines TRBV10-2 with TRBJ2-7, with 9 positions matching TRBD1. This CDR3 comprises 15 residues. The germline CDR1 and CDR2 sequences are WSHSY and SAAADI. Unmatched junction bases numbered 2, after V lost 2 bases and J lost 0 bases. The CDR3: CASSEPGQGSYEQYF. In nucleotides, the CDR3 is TGCGCCAGCAGTGAGCCGGGACAGGGCTCCTACGAGCAGTACTTC.

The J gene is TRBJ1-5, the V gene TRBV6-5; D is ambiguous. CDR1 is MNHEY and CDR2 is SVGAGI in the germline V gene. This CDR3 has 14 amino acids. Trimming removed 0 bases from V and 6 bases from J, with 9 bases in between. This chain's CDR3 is CASSYSTVSQPQHF. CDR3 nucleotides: TGTGCCAGCAGTTACTCCACGGTGAGTCAGCCCCAGCATTTT.

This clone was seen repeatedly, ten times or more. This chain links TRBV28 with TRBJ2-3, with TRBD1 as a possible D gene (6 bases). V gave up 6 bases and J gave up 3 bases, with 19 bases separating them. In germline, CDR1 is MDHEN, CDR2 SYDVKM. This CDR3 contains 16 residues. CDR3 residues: CASRLTGLVRTDTQYF. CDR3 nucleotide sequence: TGTGCCAGCAGACTAACAGGGTTAGTAAGGACAGATACGCAGTATTTT.

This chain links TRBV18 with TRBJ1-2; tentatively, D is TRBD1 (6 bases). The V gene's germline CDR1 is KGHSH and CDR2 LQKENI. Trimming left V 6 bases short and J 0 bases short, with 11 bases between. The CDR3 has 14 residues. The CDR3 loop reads CASSPTGANYGYTF. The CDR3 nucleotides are TGTGCCAGCTCCCCGACAGGAGCTAACTATGGCTACACCTTC.

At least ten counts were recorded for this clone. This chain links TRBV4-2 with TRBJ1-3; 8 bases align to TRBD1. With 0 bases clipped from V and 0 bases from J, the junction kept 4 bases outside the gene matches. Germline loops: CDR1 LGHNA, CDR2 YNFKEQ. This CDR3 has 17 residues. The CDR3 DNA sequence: TGTGCCAGCAGCCAAGAAACAGGGGGGCCCTCTGGAAACACCATATATTTT. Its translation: CASSQETGGPSGNTIYF.

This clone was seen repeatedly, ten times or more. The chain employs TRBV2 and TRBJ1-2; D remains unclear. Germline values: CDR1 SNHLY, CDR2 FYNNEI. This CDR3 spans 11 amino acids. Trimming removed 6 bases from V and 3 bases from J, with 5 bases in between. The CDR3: CASSSYYGYTF. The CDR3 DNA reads TGTGCCAGCAGCTCCTACTATGGCTACACCTTC.

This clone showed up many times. The chain's CDR3 is CASSSDRNLNTEAFF. Written as DNA, the CDR3 is TGTGCCAGCAGCTCGGACAGGAACTTGAACACTGAAGCTTTCTTT. The chain employs TRBV7-2 and TRBJ1-1, with TRBD1 matching over 7 bases. The V gene's germline CDR1 is SGHTA and CDR2 FQGNSA. The CDR3 is made up of 15 amino acids. The ends lost 4 bases at V and 0 bases at J; junction bases unmatched: 5.

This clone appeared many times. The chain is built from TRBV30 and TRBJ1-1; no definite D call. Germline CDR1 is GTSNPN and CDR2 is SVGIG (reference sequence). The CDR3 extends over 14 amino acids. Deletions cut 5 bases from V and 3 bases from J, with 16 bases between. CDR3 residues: CAWAPPGSYTEAFF. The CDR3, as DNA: TGTGCCTGGGCACCCCCAGGATCGTACACTGAAGCTTTCTTT.

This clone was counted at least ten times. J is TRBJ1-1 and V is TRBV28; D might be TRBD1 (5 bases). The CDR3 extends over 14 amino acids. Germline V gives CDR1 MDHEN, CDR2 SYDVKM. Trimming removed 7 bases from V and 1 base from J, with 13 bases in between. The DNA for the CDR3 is TGTGCCAGCACCTCTCGGACAAAGAACACTGAAGCTTTCTTT. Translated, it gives CASTSRTKNTEAFF.

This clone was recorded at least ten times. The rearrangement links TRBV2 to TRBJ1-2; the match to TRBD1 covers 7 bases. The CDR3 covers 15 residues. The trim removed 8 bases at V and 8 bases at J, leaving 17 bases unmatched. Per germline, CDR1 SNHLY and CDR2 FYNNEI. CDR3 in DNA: TGTGCCAGCCCGAGGGGGACAGACTCCCGGGGAGGCTACACCTTC. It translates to CASPRGTDSRGGYTF.